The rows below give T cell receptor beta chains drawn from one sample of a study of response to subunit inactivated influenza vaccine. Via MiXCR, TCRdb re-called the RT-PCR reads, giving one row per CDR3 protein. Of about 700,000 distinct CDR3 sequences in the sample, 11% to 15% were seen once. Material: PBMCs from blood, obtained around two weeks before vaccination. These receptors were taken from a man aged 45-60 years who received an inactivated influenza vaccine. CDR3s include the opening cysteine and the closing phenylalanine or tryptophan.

CASSADRVMNTEAFF	TRBV19	TRBJ1-1
CSARSGAEETQYF	TRBV20-1	TRBJ2-5
CASSPYSGGSQETQYF	TRBV3-1	TRBJ2-5
CASTDRLNQPQHF	TRBV5-1	TRBJ1-5
CASSGVGGDLNEQFF	TRBV28	TRBJ2-1
CASSSGQLSYEQYF	TRBV5-1	TRBJ2-7
CSALSWGQETQYF	TRBV20-1	TRBJ2-5
CASSKSGYTQETQYF	TRBV12-3/TRBV12-4	TRBJ2-5
CASSLSSNSSPLHF	TRBV28	TRBJ1-6
CATSRVAGGPLNEQFF	TRBV15	TRBJ2-1
CSARDYRVPTDTQYF	TRBV20-1	TRBJ2-3
CASSDGDRETQYF	TRBV25-1	TRBJ2-5
CASSLSHRYNEQFF	TRBV27	TRBJ2-1
CCARDYQVAREGRNEQFF	TRBV20-1	TRBJ2-1
CSARQGYGELFF	TRBV20-1	TRBJ2-2
CASSLAVGSEQFF	TRBV12-3/TRBV12-4	TRBJ2-1
CASSQDAPRGDTQYF	TRBV4-3	TRBJ2-3
CASSLLSSHGVTNEKLFF	TRBV28	TRBJ1-4
CASSPPSGQQDTDTQYF	TRBV3-1	TRBJ2-3
CASSELDTTAGYTQYF	TRBV18	TRBJ2-3
CASVGTSFYEQYF	TRBV28	TRBJ2-7
CASSFSGGTEAFF	TRBV6-2/TRBV6-3	TRBJ1-1
CASSYSSGGAGQFF	TRBV6-2/TRBV6-3	TRBJ2-1
CASSQMGTSGGQETQYF	TRBV7-2	TRBJ2-5
CASSLGAFNEQFF	TRBV12-3/TRBV12-4	TRBJ2-1
CAWSMGGNEQFF	TRBV30	TRBJ2-1
CASSPQTGETQYF	TRBV7-3	TRBJ2-5
CASSYEPLAGTTDTQYF	TRBV6-2/TRBV6-3	TRBJ2-3
CASGAGQGAKEQYF	TRBV28	TRBJ2-7
CASSLALEGSALHF	TRBV12-3/TRBV12-4	TRBJ1-6
CAWSGLNYEQYF	TRBV30	TRBJ2-7
CASSSRGGSVDEQFF	TRBV11-3	TRBJ2-1
CSAFSGTETDTQYF	TRBV29-1	TRBJ2-3
CASSQDISGNEQFF	TRBV4-3	TRBJ2-1
CASTSFGAQETQYF	TRBV28	TRBJ2-5
CASSLFSGGQETQYF	TRBV7-2	TRBJ2-5
CASSPQRVAAKPHEQFF	TRBV18	TRBJ2-1
CASSFLGTVNQETQYF	TRBV28	TRBJ2-5
CASSVYSSLSSYNEQFF	TRBV9	TRBJ2-1
CASSLRRTGKETQYF	TRBV7-2	TRBJ2-5
CSASPGDGQGADTQYF	TRBV20-1	TRBJ2-3
CASSSGLLANTDTQYF	TRBV7-2	TRBJ2-3
CSAINSGGQMRYNEQFF	TRBV20-1	TRBJ2-1
CAISEGQGAKTGGTEAFF	TRBV10-3	TRBJ1-1
CSARESGQMNTGELFF	TRBV20-1	TRBJ2-2
CASSYNPGGQYF	TRBV6-6	TRBJ2-7
CASSLVEGSGETQYF	TRBV7-8	TRBJ2-5
CASSLRDTAYNEQFF	TRBV27	TRBJ2-1
CASSLAFRSTQYF	TRBV7-8	TRBJ2-5
CSAREPTGNNQPQHF	TRBV20-1	TRBJ1-5
CSVVSRDYEQYF	TRBV29-1	TRBJ2-7
CASSLQALEQFF	TRBV5-6	TRBJ2-1
CASSLETNEKLFF	TRBV5-1	TRBJ1-4